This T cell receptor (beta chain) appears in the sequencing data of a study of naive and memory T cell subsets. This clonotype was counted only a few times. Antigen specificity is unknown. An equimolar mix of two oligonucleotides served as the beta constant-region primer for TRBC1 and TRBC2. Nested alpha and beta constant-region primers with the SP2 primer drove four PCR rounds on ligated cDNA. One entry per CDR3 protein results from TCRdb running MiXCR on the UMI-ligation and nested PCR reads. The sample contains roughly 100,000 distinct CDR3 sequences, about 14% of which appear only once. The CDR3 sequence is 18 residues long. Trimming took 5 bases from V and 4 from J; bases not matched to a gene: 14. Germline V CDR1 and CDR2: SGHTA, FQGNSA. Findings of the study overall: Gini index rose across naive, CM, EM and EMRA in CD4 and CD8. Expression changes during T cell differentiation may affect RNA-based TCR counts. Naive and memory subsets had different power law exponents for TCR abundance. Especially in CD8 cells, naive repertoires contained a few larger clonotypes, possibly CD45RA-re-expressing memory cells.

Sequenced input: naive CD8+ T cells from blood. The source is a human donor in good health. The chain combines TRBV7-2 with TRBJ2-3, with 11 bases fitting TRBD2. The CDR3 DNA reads TGTGCCAGCAGCCCAACTTCACTAGCGGGAGTTGTCCCAGATACGCAGTATTTT. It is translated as CASSPTSLAGVVPDTQYF.